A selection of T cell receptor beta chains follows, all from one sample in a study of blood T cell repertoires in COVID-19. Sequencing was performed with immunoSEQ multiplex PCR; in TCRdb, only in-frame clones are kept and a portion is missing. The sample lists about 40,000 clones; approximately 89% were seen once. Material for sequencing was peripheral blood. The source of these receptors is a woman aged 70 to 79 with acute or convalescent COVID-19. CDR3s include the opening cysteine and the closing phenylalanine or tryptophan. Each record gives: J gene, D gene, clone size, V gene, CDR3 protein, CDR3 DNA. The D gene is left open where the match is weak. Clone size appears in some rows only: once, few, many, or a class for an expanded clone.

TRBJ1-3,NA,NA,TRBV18,CASSPPQGSGNTIYF,TGTGCCAGCTCACCACCCCAGGGCTCTGGAAACACCATATATTTT
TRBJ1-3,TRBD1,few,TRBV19,CASSTTGEPSGNTIYF,TGTGCCAGTAGTACAACAGGGGAACCGTCTGGAAACACCATATATTTT
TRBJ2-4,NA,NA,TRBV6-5,CASSPSRGNIQYF,TGTGCCAGCAGTCCCTCCAGGGGAAACATTCAGTACTTC
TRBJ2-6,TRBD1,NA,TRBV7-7,CASSHGQGRANVLTF,TGTGCTAGCAGCCATGGACAGGGGCGGGCCAACGTCCTGACTTTC
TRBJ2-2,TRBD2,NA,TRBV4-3,CASSQPAGAGTGELFF,TGCGCCAGCAGCCAACCAGCGGGAGCAGGAACCGGGGAGCTGTTTTTT
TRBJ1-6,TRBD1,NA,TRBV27,CASSYISDRNSPLHF,TGTGCCAGCAGTTACATCTCGGACAGGAATTCACCCCTCCACTTT
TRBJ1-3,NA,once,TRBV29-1,CSVEKGNSGNTIYF,TGCAGCGTTGAGAAGGGGAACTCTGGAAACACCATATATTTT
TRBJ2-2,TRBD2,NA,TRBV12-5,CASGFREANTGELFF,TGTGCTAGTGGTTTTCGGGAGGCCAACACCGGGGAGCTGTTTTTT
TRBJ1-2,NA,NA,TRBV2,CASSEQGFNGYTF,TGTGCCAGCAGTGAACAGGGGTTTAATGGCTACACCTTC
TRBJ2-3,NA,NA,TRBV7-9,CASSQTHTDTQYF,TGTGCCAGCAGCCAGACACACACAGATACGCAGTATTTT
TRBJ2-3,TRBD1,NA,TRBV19,CASSDDRGRDTQYF,TGTGCCAGTAGTGACGACAGGGGGCGAGATACGCAGTATTTT
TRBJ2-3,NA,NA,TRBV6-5,CASSTSQEGTQYF,TGTGCCAGCAGTACCTCCCAGGAGGGTACGCAGTATTTT
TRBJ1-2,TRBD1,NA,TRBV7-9,CASSYRDRPFYGYTF,TGTGCCAGCAGCTATCGGGACAGGCCCTTTTATGGCTACACCTTC
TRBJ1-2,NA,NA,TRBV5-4,CASSQSTWTDYGYTF,TGTGCCAGCAGCCAATCGACCTGGACAGACTATGGCTACACCTTC
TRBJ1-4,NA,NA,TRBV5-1,CASTGTMGEKLFF,TGCGCCAGTACCGGGACAATGGGTGAAAAACTGTTTTTT
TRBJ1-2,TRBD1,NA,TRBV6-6,CASSRGQGYGYTF,TGTGCCAGCAGTAGGGGACAGGGCTATGGCTACACCTTC
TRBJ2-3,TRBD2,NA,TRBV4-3,CASSQGRVAGAVTDTQYF,TGCGCCAGCAGCCAAGGGAGAGTAGCGGGAGCGGTCACAGATACGCAGTATTTT
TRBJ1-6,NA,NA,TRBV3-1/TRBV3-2,CASSQTIKGFNSPLHF,TGTGCCAGCAGCCAAACGATAAAGGGGTTTAATTCACCCCTCCACTTT
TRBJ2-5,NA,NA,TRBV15,CATSRPVSETQYF,TGTGCCACCAGCAGGCCAGTCTCCGAGACCCAGTACTTC
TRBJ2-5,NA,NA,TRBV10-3,CAIGRDQETQYF,TGTGCCATCGGGCGGGACCAAGAGACCCAGTACTTC
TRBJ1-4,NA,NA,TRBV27,CASSLYAGTNEKLFF,TGTGCCAGCAGTTTATATGCGGGGACTAATGAAAAACTGTTTTTT
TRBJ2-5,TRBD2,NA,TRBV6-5,CASSPPGLANTYF,TGTGCCAGCAGTCCCCCGGGACTAGCGAATACGTACTTC
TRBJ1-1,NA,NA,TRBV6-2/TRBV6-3,CASSTPARNTEAFF,TGTGCCAGCAGTACGCCTGCGAGGAACACTGAAGCTTTCTTT
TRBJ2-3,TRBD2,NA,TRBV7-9,CASSRTSGAASTDTQYF,TGTGCCAGCAGCCGGACTAGCGGGGCAGCTAGCACAGATACGCAGTATTTT
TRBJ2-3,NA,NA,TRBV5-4,CASSLEARGASTDTQYF,TGTGCCAGCAGCTTGGAAGCTCGGGGGGCCAGCACAGATACGCAGTATTTT
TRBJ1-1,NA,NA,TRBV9,CASSENRVKLGTEAFF,TGTGCCAGCAGCGAGAACAGGGTTAAGCTGGGGACTGAAGCTTTCTTT
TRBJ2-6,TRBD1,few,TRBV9,CASSVPRTGVGANVLTF,TGTGCCAGCAGCGTTCCCAGGACAGGGGTCGGGGCCAACGTCCTGACTTTC
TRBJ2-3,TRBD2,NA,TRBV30,CAWSVAGGGTSTDTQYF,TGTGCCTGGAGTGTGGCGGGAGGGGGGACTAGCACAGATACGCAGTATTTT
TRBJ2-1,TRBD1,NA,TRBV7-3,CASSTPGQSVNEQFF,TGTGCCAGCAGCACCCCGGGACAGAGTGTCAATGAGCAGTTCTTC
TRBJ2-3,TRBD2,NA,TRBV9,CASSVSYQGLAEKTSGRTDTQYF,TGTGCCAGCAGCGTATCGTATCAGGGACTAGCGGAGAAAACTAGCGGGAGAACAGATACGCAGTATTTT
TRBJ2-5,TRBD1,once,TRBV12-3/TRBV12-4,CATSGDRETQYF,TGTGCCACCTCCGGGGACAGGGAGACCCAGTACTTC
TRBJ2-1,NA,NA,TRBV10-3,CAISDLGAHEQFF,TGTGCCATCAGTGACTTGGGGGCCCATGAGCAGTTCTTC
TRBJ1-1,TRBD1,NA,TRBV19,CASGDSLNTEAFF,TGTGCCAGTGGGGACAGCCTGAACACTGAAGCTTTCTTT
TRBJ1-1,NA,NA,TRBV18,CASSPAEGNTEAFF,TGTGCCAGCTCACCAGCCGAGGGGAACACTGAAGCTTTCTTT
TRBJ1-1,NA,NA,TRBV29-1,CSVPLRGNTEAFF,TGCAGCGTTCCATTACGGGGGAACACTGAAGCTTTCTTT
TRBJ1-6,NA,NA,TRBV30,CAWNPSSYNSPLHF,TGTGCCTGGAACCCGAGCTCCTATAATTCACCCCTCCACTTT
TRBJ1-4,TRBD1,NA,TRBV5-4,CASSPAGDRGVGEKLFF,TGTGCCAGCAGCCCTGCTGGGGACAGGGGAGTAGGTGAAAAACTGTTTTTT
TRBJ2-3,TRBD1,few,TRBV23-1,CAKGQGRDTQYF,TGCGCCAAAGGACAGGGCAGAGATACGCAGTATTTT
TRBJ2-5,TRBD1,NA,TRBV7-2,CASSLGDRETQYF,TGTGCCAGCAGCTTAGGGGACAGAGAGACCCAGTACTTC
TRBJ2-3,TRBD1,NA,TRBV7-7,CASSLEAGGPDTQYF,TGTGCCAGCAGCTTAGAGGCAGGGGGCCCAGATACGCAGTATTTT
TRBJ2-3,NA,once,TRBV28,CASSLGGASKDTQYF,TGTGCCAGCAGTTTAGGCGGGGCCAGTAAGGATACGCAGTATTTT
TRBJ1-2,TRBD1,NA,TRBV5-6,CASIAPRDRAESGYGYTF,TGTGCCAGCATCGCCCCCCGGGACAGGGCGGAGTCGGGCTATGGCTACACCTTC
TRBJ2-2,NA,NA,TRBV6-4,CASSEGGAGELFF,TGTGCCAGCAGTGAAGGAGGGGCCGGGGAGCTGTTTTTT
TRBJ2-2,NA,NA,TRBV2,CASPGGSGGTGELFF,TGTGCCAGCCCCGGGGGAAGTGGCGGCACCGGGGAGCTGTTTTTT